The 9 T cell receptor beta chains below were found in one sample sequenced in a study of T cells after yellow fever vaccination. TCRdb processed the 5' RACE reads anew with MiXCR; each CDR3 protein has one entry. The repertoire holds approximately 61,000 distinct CDR3 sequences, with more than 5.5% as singletons. The specimen was CD8+ T cells sorted from PBMCs, collected on the day of the first yellow fever vaccination. All receptors derive from a man aged 18 to 30 who received the YFV17D yellow fever vaccine.

This clonotype was detected ten times or more. The rearrangement uses TRBV27 and TRBJ2-3; D may match TRBD1 or TRBD2 (6 bases each). Germline V CDR1 and CDR2: MNHEY, SMNVEV (reference sequence). Trimming removed 5 bases at V and 10 bases at J, with 13 bases between. The CDR3 is 12 residues long. The CDR3 reads CASSDGGSAQYF. In DNA form, the CDR3 reads TGTGCCAGCAGTGACGGGGGCAGCGCGCAGTATTTT.

This clonotype was observed at least ten times. The chain recombines TRBV27 with TRBJ2-7; the D is unclear. Germline V gene sequence: CDR1 MNHEY, CDR2 SMNVEV (reference sequence). This CDR3 contains 14 residues. The germline V and J ends were trimmed by 6 bases and 2 bases, with 14 bases remaining between them. CDR3 protein: CASRLRRGPYEQYV. CDR3 DNA sequence: TGTGCCAGCAGGCTCCGGCGCGGTCCCTACGAGCAGTACGTC.

This clonotype was recorded a few times. V gene TRBV7-9 combines with J gene TRBJ1-5; TRBD1 matches 8 bases. The trim removed 5 bases at V and 5 bases at J, leaving 14 bases unmatched. CDR3 length: 17 amino acids. Germline CDR1 SEHNR, CDR2 FQNEAQ (reference sequence). The CDR3 DNA sequence: TGTGCCAGCAGCGGCTGGGACAGGTGGGGAGCAGATCAGCCCCAGCATTTT. It specifies CASSGWDRWGADQPQHF.

This clonotype was picked up a small number of times. This sequence joins TRBV7-9 and TRBJ2-3; D remains unclear. V was trimmed by 3 bases and J by 4 bases, leaving 5 bases between them. The germline CDR1 and CDR2 sequences are SEHNR and FQNEAQ (reference sequence). The CDR3 is 12 residues long. CDR3 DNA: TGTGCCAGCAGCTTGAAAGCAGATACGCAGTATTTT. Amino acid sequence: CASSLKADTQYF.

Ten or more counts support this clonotype. The chain links TRBV4-3 to TRBJ2-5, with a possible D match to TRBD2 (6 bases). The germline V and J ends were trimmed by 0 bases and 1 base, with 9 bases remaining between them. Germline V gives CDR1 LGHNA, CDR2 YSLEER. This CDR3 has 15 amino acids. The CDR3 protein is CASSQDLRGQETQYF. For the CDR3, the DNA is TGCGCCAGCAGCCAAGATTTGCGGGGCCAAGAGACCCAGTACTTC.

This clonotype was observed a handful of times. The chain links TRBV4-3 to TRBJ2-1; tentative D call: TRBD2 (6 bases). Between the trimmed V and J ends, which lost 0 bases and 2 bases, there was a span of 14 bases. Looked up from germline, CDR1 is LGHNA and CDR2 is YSLEER. This CDR3 comprises 17 residues. The CDR3 nucleotides read TGCGCCAGCAGCCAAGATCTTGGCGGGATACCCTACAATGAGCAGTTCTTC. Protein product: CASSQDLGGIPYNEQFF.

This clonotype was picked up a small number of times. The chain carries TRBV5-4 and TRBJ1-1, with D possibly being TRBD1 (5 bases). Germline values: CDR1 SGHNT, CDR2 YYREEE (reference sequence). Trimming cost V 7 bases and J 5 bases, with 15 bases left between them. CDR3 length equals 13 residues. The CDR3 sequence: CASAWGVGTEAFF. The CDR3 nucleotides are TGTGCCAGCGCTTGGGGGGTTGGTACTGAAGCTTTCTTT.

This clonotype has more than one count but fewer than ten. In DNA, the CDR3 is TGTGCCAGCAGCCCCTTCCAACTGGGGGGCGCCGAGCAGTACTTC. Amino acids: CASSPFQLGGAEQYF. The chain joins TRBV14 to TRBJ2-7; D may be TRBD1 or TRBD2 (6 bases each). There are 15 residues in the CDR3. V gave up 4 bases and J gave up 6 bases, with 19 bases separating them. The germline CDR1 and CDR2 sequences are SGHDN and FVKESK.

This rearrangement joins TRBV4-3 to TRBJ2-3; 7 positions agree with TRBD2. Looked up from germline, CDR1 is LGHNA and CDR2 is YSLEER. The CDR3 totals 16 residues. Trimming at V came to 1 base and at J to 4 bases, leaving 8 bases not matched to a gene. The CDR3 reads CASSQVGKRGADTQYF. The CDR3 coding sequence is TGCGCCAGCAGCCAAGTCGGCAAGCGGGGCGCAGATACGCAGTATTTT.